This T cell receptor beta chain stems from a study of shared clonotypes between healthy human individuals. The study, taken as a whole, reports: Memory subsets generally showed smaller estimated richness than naive subsets did.

About this clone: Its antigen is unidentified.

This CDR3 contains 14 residues. Trimming removed 5 bases from V and 8 bases from J, with 13 bases in between. Germline V CDR1 and CDR2: SGHTA, FQGTGA. In the original processing: Junction-only sequences without quality scores were provided by ImmunoSEQ, so filtering was different. Using immunoSEQ multiplex PCR, the repertoire was profiled, and TCRdb retains in-frame clones only, with some absent. V and J calls and clone size are copied from that table; D and trimming were computed from the DNA. The table has some 2,500,000 clones, more than 85% seen once; the top ten hold about 0.34%. What was sequenced was naive CD4+ T cells from PBMCs. Specified subset: CD45RA+ positively selected. This receptor was identified in a man aged 18 to 29 in good health. Some clones in this sample may be carry-over from other donors' samples. The genes are TRBV7-3 and TRBJ2-6, with no clear D. The CDR3 sequence: CASSATPGPNVLTF. In DNA, the CDR3 is TGTGCCAGCAGCGCCACACCTGGACCCAACGTCCTGACTTTC.